The next 25 T cell receptor beta chains were all read from a single sample in a study of blood T cell repertoires in COVID-19 (dated by TCRdb to 2019 to 2021). The library came from the immunoSEQ multiplex PCR assay. TCRdb's version of the immuneACCESS table is confined to in-frame rearrangements and falls short of the full clone set. An unresolved V gene accounts for under half of the shortfall where checked; the remainder is of unknown origin. The sample profile shows tens of thousands of clones; 85% to 90% of them were found once. The ten largest clones take up 6.3% of the sample. Input material: peripheral blood. These receptors came from a woman older than 75 with active COVID-19.

The genes are TRBV4-3 and TRBJ2-5; 10 bases fit TRBD2. J lost 4 bases, V lost 4 bases, and 6 bases had no gene match. The CDR3 is 15 residues long. Germline V gene data show CDR1 as LGHNA and CDR2 as YSLEER. In nucleotides, the CDR3 is TGCGCCAGCAGCCCCGAGGCTAGCGGGGGAGAGACCCAGTACTTC. Residues: CASSPEASGGETQYF.

DNA for the CDR3: TGTGCCAGCAGCTTAGACCTGGTGGCCTCTGGAAACACCATATATTTT. Protein: CASSLDLVASGNTIYF. The chain links TRBV7-2 to TRBJ1-3; D is ambiguous. V was clipped by 1 base and J by 0 bases, with 10 bases between them. CDR1 and CDR2 (germline): SGHTA, FQGNSA. This CDR3 contains 16 residues.

This clone was observed once. The rearrangement joins TRBV5-4 to TRBJ1-6, with 10 positions matching TRBD1. Germline trimming cut 4 bases from V and 0 bases from J; bases unmatched to any gene: 4. The V gene's germline CDR1 is SGHNT and CDR2 YYREEE (reference sequence). This CDR3 has 17 residues. The DNA for the CDR3 is TGTGCCAGCAGCGCCCGGACAGGGGGCTCCTATAATTCACCCCTCCACTTT. It specifies CASSARTGGSYNSPLHF.

The gene calls are TRBV19 and TRBJ1-5; 7 bases are shared with TRBD1. CDR1 and CDR2 (germline): LNHDA, SQIVND (reference sequence). Trimming at V came to 3 bases and at J to 5 bases, leaving 7 bases not matched to a gene. This CDR3 spans 15 amino acids. The CDR3 DNA reads TGTGCCAGTAGTATTCCACAGGGGAACTATCAGCCCCAGCATTTT. It yields the protein CASSIPQGNYQPQHF.

The rearrangement uses TRBV27 and TRBJ1-1, with 7 bases aligning to TRBD1. CDR1 is MNHEY, CDR2 SMNVEV, per germline (reference sequence). With V trimmed by 4 bases and J by 1 base, 6 bases remained unmatched. The CDR3 sequence is 15 residues long. The CDR3 loop reads CASSYRGDRNTEAFF. CDR3 in DNA: TGTGCCAGCAGTTATAGAGGGGACAGGAACACTGAAGCTTTCTTT.

This clone was found once. The chain couples TRBV2 to TRBJ1-5; D perhaps matches TRBD1 (6 bases). The CDR3 is 16 amino acids. Germline V gives CDR1 SNHLY, CDR2 FYNNEI. The V and J ends lost 8 bases and 8 bases respectively, with 25 bases between them. DNA of the CDR3: TGTGCCAGCGAGGGGCTCTACAGGGAGTATGGGAAGCCCCAGCATTTT. Its protein product is CASEGLYREYGKPQHF.

The chain uses TRBV18 and TRBJ1-1; D is possibly TRBD1 (6 bases). Germline values: CDR1 KGHSH, CDR2 LQKENI. The CDR3 runs 14 residues. Trimming stripped 4 bases from V and 1 base from J, with 10 bases between. In nucleotides, the CDR3 is TGTGCCAGCTCACTGGACAGACAGAACACTGAAGCTTTCTTT. This sequence encodes CASSLDRQNTEAFF.

This sequence joins TRBV7-9 and TRBJ2-1, with 12 nucleotides matching TRBD2. There are 15 residues in the CDR3. Germline assignment: CDR1 SEHNR and CDR2 FQNEAQ (reference sequence). Losses at the gene ends were 6 bases for V and 6 bases for J; bases not matched to a gene: 6. As DNA, the CDR3 is TGTGCCAGCAGTCAGCTAGCGGGGGGGCGCAATGAGCAGTTCTTC. Translation gives CASSQLAGGRNEQFF.

The rearrangement links TRBV11-2 to TRBJ2-1, with no clear D. Looked up from germline, CDR1 is SGHAT and CDR2 is FQNNGV. V shed 3 bases and J shed 9 bases, with 9 bases lying between them. The CDR3 has 12 residues. Written as DNA, the CDR3 is TGTGCCAGCAGCTTTGGCTCGATTGAGCAGTTCTTC. As protein: CASSFGSIEQFF. Looking up the rest from reference TRBV11-2 and TRBJ2-1 gives the full variable domain: EAGVAQSPRYKIIEKRQSVAFWCNPISGHATLYWYQQILGQGPKLLIQFQNNGVVDDSQLPKDRFSAERLKGVDSTLKIQPAKLEDSAVYLCASSFGSIEQFFGPGTRLTVL.

The rearrangement joins TRBV24-1 to TRBJ1-3, with a weak D call TRBD1 (5 bases). The V gene lost 6 bases and the J gene lost 0 bases, with 8 bases spanning the gap. This CDR3 has 14 residues. CDR1 and CDR2 (germline): KGHDR, SFDVKD. The CDR3 nucleotides read TGTGCCACCAGTCCGGACATCTCTGGAAACACCATATATTTT. Residues: CATSPDISGNTIYF.

The chain has TRBV7-9 and TRBJ2-7, with a tentative D call TRBD1 (6 bases). The CDR3 length is 13 residues. V lost 4 bases, J lost 5 bases, and 12 bases lay in between. Germline V gives CDR1 SEHNR, CDR2 FQNEAQ (reference sequence). In DNA, the CDR3 is TGTGCCAGCAGCTCCAGGGGCCTCGACGAGCAGTACTTC. Its translation is CASSSRGLDEQYF.

The table lists this clone with a count of one. The V gene is TRBV7-8, the J gene TRBJ2-2; a weak D match, TRBD1 (7 bases). The CDR3 loop spans 18 amino acids. Germline values: CDR1 SGHVS, CDR2 FQNEAQ. Trimming shortened V by 1 base and J by 4 bases, and 19 bases separated the two germline ends. The CDR3 coding sequence is TGTGCCAGCAGCTTAGATGCAGAGGCAGGGGGGAGCACCGGGGAGCTGTTTTTT. It codes for CASSLDAEAGGSTGELFF.

The chain links TRBV2 to TRBJ2-7; tentative D call: TRBD1 (5 bases). The V and J ends lost 9 bases and 2 bases respectively, with 14 bases between them. The CDR3 is 13 residues long. Germline assignment: CDR1 SNHLY and CDR2 FYNNEI. In DNA form, the CDR3 reads TGTGCCAGGCAGGGCCCCACCCCCTACGAGCAGTACTTC. Its translation: CARQGPTPYEQYF.

This clone was picked up one time. The chain combines TRBV3-1 (or the pseudogene TRBV3-2) with TRBJ1-6, with 7 bases aligning to TRBD1. The CDR3 has 17 amino acids. Trimming at V came to 0 bases and at J to 7 bases, leaving 9 bases not matched to a gene. The germline V gene encodes CDR1 LGHDT and CDR2 YNNKEL (reference sequence). The chain's CDR3 is CASSQEMGQRPNSPLHF. Here the CDR3 DNA reads TGTGCCAGCAGCCAAGAGATGGGACAGCGGCCCAATTCACCCCTCCACTTT.

The chain employs TRBV7-2 and TRBJ2-7; D remains ambiguous. Germline V lookup: CDR1 SGHTA, CDR2 FQGNSA. The CDR3 has 16 residues. With 5 bases removed from V and 2 bases from J, the gap between germline ends came to 19 bases. The CDR3, as DNA: TGTGCCAGCAGCGCCCAAAGTTCGGTTGGTACCTACGAGCAGTACTTC. This translates into CASSAQSSVGTYEQYF.

The DNA of the CDR3 is TGTGCTAGCGGCGGGGGCCGCAACACCGGGGAGCTGTTTTTT. Its translation: CASGGGRNTGELFF. The chain joins TRBV7-7 to TRBJ2-2, with D perhaps matching TRBD2 (7 bases). This CDR3 region has 14 residues. Germline CDR1 reads SSHAT; CDR2 reads FNYEAQ (reference sequence).

This clone was seen only once. This rearrangement joins TRBV18 to TRBJ1-4; TRBD1 agrees at 8 bases. The germline CDR1 and CDR2 sequences are KGHSH and LQKENI. V shed 3 bases and J 8 bases; nucleotides not matched to a gene: 8. The CDR3 contains 15 residues. The CDR3 DNA sequence: TGTGCCAGCTCACCCTCGAACAGGGGGGGAGAAAAACTGTTTTTT. It encodes CASSPSNRGGEKLFF.

The V call is TRBV6-6, the J call TRBJ1-6, with D tentatively TRBD1 (6 bases). Germline V gene sequence: CDR1 MNHNY, CDR2 SVGAGI (reference sequence). V dropped 2 bases and J dropped 10 bases, with 12 bases sitting between them. The CDR3 contains 14 residues. This CDR3 is CASSYPETGSPLHF. The CDR3 DNA reads as TGTGCCAGCAGTTACCCAGAGACAGGATCACCCCTCCACTTT.

The chain has TRBV6-2 or TRBV6-3 and TRBJ1-2; no clear D gene. Deletions cut 2 bases from V and 4 bases from J, with 8 bases between. Germline-derived CDR1 and CDR2 are MNHEY and SVGEGT. CDR3 size: 13 residues. The DNA for the CDR3 is TGTGCCAGCAGTTACACGGAGGGCTATGGCTACACCTTC. This translates into CASSYTEGYGYTF.

The chain links TRBV6-4 to TRBJ2-5; 8 bases map to TRBD2. Germline V gene data show CDR1 as MRHNA and CDR2 as SNTAGT. Losses at the gene ends were 3 bases for V and 2 bases for J; bases not matched to a gene: 5. The CDR3 consists of 15 residues. In DNA, the CDR3 is TGTGCCAGCAGTGATAACTCGGGGGGGCAAGAGACCCAGTACTTC. It codes for CASSDNSGGQETQYF.

The CDR3 spells CASTLRVAGGAYNEQFF. Here the CDR3 DNA reads TGTGCCAGCACCCTTAGGGTAGCGGGGGGTGCCTACAATGAGCAGTTCTTC. The rearrangement links TRBV27 to TRBJ2-1; 10 bases are a match to TRBD2. From germline, CDR1 is MNHEY and CDR2 SMNVEV (reference sequence). After removal of 7 bases from V and 2 bases from J, the junction contained 11 bases not matched to a gene. CDR3 length: 17 amino acids.

The V call is TRBV7-9, the J call TRBJ1-3; 9 bases line up with TRBD1. After removal of 0 bases from V and 3 bases from J, the junction contained 6 bases not matched to a gene. The CDR3 loop spans 17 amino acids. CDR1 and CDR2 (germline): SEHNR, FQNEAQ (reference sequence). CDR3 region: CASSLAPGQGVGNTIYF. CDR3 nucleotides: TGTGCCAGCAGCTTAGCACCGGGACAGGGCGTTGGAAACACCATATATTTT.

The chain carries TRBV2 and TRBJ2-2; 11 positions match TRBD1. Unmatched junction bases numbered 2, after V lost 3 bases and J lost 2 bases. CDR1 is SNHLY and CDR2 is FYNNEI in the germline V gene. This CDR3 is built from 16 residues. CDR3 region: CASSDRTGGNTGELFF. The DNA of the CDR3 is TGTGCCAGCAGTGACAGGACAGGGGGCAACACCGGGGAGCTGTTTTTT.

By frequency in the sample, this clone is medium-sized. This chain joins TRBV2 and TRBJ2-7, with D possibly being TRBD1 (6 bases). CDR3 size: 13 residues. Germline values: CDR1 SNHLY, CDR2 FYNNEI. V dropped 7 bases and J dropped 3 bases, with 13 bases sitting between them. The CDR3 sequence: CASTRDMYYEQYF. The DNA of the CDR3 is TGTGCCAGCACCCGGGACATGTACTACGAGCAGTACTTC.

The chain carries TRBV3-1 (or the pseudogene TRBV3-2) and TRBJ2-3; possible D gene TRBD2, 6 bases. V gave up 1 base and J gave up 1 base, with 9 bases separating them. The CDR3 covers 15 residues. The V gene's germline CDR1 is LGHDT and CDR2 YNNKEL (reference sequence). CDR3 DNA sequence: TGTGCCAGCAGCCAAGGCCCGGGGGGCACAGATACGCAGTATTTT. Translation: CASSQGPGGTDTQYF.